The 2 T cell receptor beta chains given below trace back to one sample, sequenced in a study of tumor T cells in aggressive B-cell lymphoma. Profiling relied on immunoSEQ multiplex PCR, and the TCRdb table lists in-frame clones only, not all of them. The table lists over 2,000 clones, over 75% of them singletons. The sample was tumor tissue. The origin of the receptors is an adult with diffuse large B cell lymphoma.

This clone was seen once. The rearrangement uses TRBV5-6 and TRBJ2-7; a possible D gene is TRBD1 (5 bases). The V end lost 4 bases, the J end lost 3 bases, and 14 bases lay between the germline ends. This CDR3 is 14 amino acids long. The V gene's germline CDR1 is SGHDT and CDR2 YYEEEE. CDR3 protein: CASSVARAGYEQYF. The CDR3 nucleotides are TGTGCCAGCAGCGTGGCCAGGGCCGGCTACGAGCAGTACTTC.

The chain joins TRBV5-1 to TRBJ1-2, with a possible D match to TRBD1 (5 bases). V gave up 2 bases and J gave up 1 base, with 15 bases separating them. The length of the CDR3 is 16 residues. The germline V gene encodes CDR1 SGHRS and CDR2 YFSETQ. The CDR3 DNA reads TGCGCCAGCAGCTTCGCAGGGCAATTTAATAACTATGGCTACACCTTC. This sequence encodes CASSFAGQFNNYGYTF.